This TCR beta chain originates from a study of PD-L1 blockade in urothelial cancer. Time point defined: pretreatment peripheral blood. Here immunoSEQ multiplex PCR was the method, and the copy in TCRdb shows in-frame clones only, minus some. The repertoire holds 55,000 to 80,000 clones, 81% seen once, with about 2.9% in the top ten. This CDR3 has 20 amino acids. Trimming at V came to 5 bases and at J to 4 bases, leaving 17 bases not matched to a gene. Germline loops: CDR1 MDHEN, CDR2 SYDVKM. V usage is TRBV28 and J usage is TRBJ2-5; 15 bases are shared with TRBD2. The source material was PBMCs, sampled around atezolizumab (anti-PD-L1) treatment. The source of this sequence is a man aged 70 or older with urothelial cancer. The CDR3 sequence is CASSHYRGGTSGRLGETQYF. CDR3 nucleotide sequence: TGTGCCAGCAGTCACTACCGGGGGGGGACTAGCGGGAGGTTAGGAGAGACCCAGTACTTC.